This T cell receptor (beta chain) was sequenced during a study of Graves' ophthalmopathy and Graves' hyperthyroidism. Germline V gene sequence: CDR1 ENHRY, CDR2 SYGVKD. This CDR3 contains 13 residues. V shed 6 bases, J shed 4 bases, and the junction held 6 bases outside the gene matches. Amplified TCR beta CDR3 regions were obtained using RNA transcripts as template. The first round was an RT-PCR with HTBI primers, and the second round was a multiplex PCR. Each CDR3 protein gets one entry after TCRdb re-called the multiplex PCR reads with MiXCR. The sample carries around 170,000 distinct CDR3 sequences, 37% recorded once.

The sample taken for sequencing was peripheral blood. The rearrangement joins TRBV10-3 to TRBJ2-7; 7 nucleotides match TRBD1. The sequence came from a woman aged 40-49 years with Graves' ophthalmopathy. CDR3: CAIRGTALYEQYF. CDR3 sequence (DNA): TGTGCCATCAGAGGGACAGCCTTATACGAGCAGTACTTC.